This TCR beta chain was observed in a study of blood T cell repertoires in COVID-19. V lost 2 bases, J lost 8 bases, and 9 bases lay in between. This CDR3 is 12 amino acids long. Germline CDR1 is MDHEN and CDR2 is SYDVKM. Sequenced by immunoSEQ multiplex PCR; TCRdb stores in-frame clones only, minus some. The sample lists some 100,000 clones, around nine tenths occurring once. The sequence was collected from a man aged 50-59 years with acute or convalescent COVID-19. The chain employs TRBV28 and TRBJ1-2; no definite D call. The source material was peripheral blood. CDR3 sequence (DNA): TGTGCCAGCAGTTTACAGGTAGAAGGCTACACCTTC. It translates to CASSLQVEGYTF.